This T cell receptor beta chain was sequenced during a study of T cells after yellow fever vaccination. For the study at large: Preparation of fractions with low cell numbers was performed using SMART-Seq v4 Ultra Low Input. General study points: A large majority of primary-vaccination clones showed up again after the booster (approximately 96% CD4, 75% to 90% CD8).

In the case of this clonotype: Antigen: not known.

Unmatched junction bases numbered 14, after V lost 0 bases and J lost 9 bases. Germline V CDR1 and CDR2: LGHNA, YSLEER. The CDR3 is made up of 18 amino acids. TCR cDNA, made by 5'RACE template switching, carried an added universal primer site and UMIs. TCRdb used MiXCR to reprocess the 5' RACE reads, holding one entry per CDR3 protein. The sample comprises under 600,000 distinct CDR3 sequences, roughly 13% of which are singletons, and about 14% rests with the top ten. The starting material was PBMCs, obtained on the day of the yellow fever booster vaccination. The clonotype was recovered from a young man who received the YFV17D yellow fever vaccine. The chain employs TRBV4-3 and TRBJ1-6; 7 bases are a match to TRBD1. As DNA, the CDR3 is TGCGCCAGCAGCCAAGATCCAGGGGGGAAGGCTTATCGTTCACCCCTCCACTTT. It encodes CASSQDPGGKAYRSPLHF.